This entry lists 20 T cell receptor beta chains sequenced from one sample in a study of blood T cells in healthy people across ages (dated by TCRdb to between 2014 and 2016). Library generation was performed with 5' RACE. The sequencing machine was an Illumina HiSeq 2500. The second PCR ran for roughly 6 to 11 cycles and used a J-beta primer mix along with a sample-barcoded 5' primer. The public reads were reprocessed in TCRdb via fastp at Q25 and MiXCR, keeping in-frame beta chains. Rows matching on CDR3 protein sequence are summarized as one entry with the most common DNA and genes. A total of about 640,000 distinct CDR3 sequences appear in this sample, 58% of them only once. The ten largest clones represent 30% to 45% of the sample. The sequenced sample consisted of blood. These receptors were obtained from a man aged 60-69 years in good health.

The chain carries TRBV5-1 and TRBJ2-5; 9 nucleotides align to TRBD1. The germline CDR1 and CDR2 sequences are SGHRS and YFSETQ. The CDR3 contains 15 residues. The V gene end was trimmed by 5 bases and the J gene end by 11 bases; junction bases not matched to a gene: 16. Here the CDR3 DNA reads TGCGCCAGCAGAAAATGGGACAGGGATATCCCAAAGCAGTACTTC. Translating it yields CASRKWDRDIPKQYF.

This clonotype was seen only once. This chain connects TRBV5-1 to TRBJ1-4, with 9 bases that match TRBD1. CDR1 is SGHRS, CDR2 YFSETQ, per germline. The CDR3 has 14 residues. V gave up 3 bases and J gave up 6 bases; unmatched junction bases: 3. DNA for the CDR3: TGCGCCAGCAGCTCGACAGGGGGATATGAAAAACTGTTTTTT. Amino acid sequence: CASSSTGGYEKLFF.

The chain joins TRBV9 to TRBJ2-1; D is undetermined. The length of the CDR3 is 13 residues. The V gene's germline CDR1 is SGDLS and CDR2 YYNGEE. Trimming pared 6 bases from V and 4 bases from J, leaving 11 bases between. The CDR3 bases are TGTGCCAGCATAGGGCCGAGGTACAATGAGCAGTTCTTC. The encoded protein is CASIGPRYNEQFF.

V and J are TRBV10-3 and TRBJ2-7; no clear D gene. Germline CDR1 ENHRY, CDR2 SYGVKD. Trimming stripped 6 bases from V and 3 bases from J, with 12 bases between. CDR3 length: 13 amino acids. CDR3 nucleotide sequence: TGTGCCATCAGCCCTAGGGCCAGCTACGAGCAGTACTTC. Its translation: CAISPRASYEQYF.

The chain couples TRBV12-3 or TRBV12-4 to TRBJ2-1, with 7 positions matching TRBD1. The ends lost 9 bases at V and 5 bases at J; junction bases unmatched: 10. There are 14 residues in the CDR3. CDR3 in DNA: TGTGCCAGTGCTACCACAGGGGCGGACAATGAGCAGTTCTTC. Residues: CASATTGADNEQFF.

The chain recombines TRBV5-5 with TRBJ1-1; D gene uncertain. Germline assignment: CDR1 SGHKS and CDR2 YYEKEE (reference sequence). The CDR3 totals 14 residues. The V gene lost 5 bases and the J gene lost 4 bases, with 15 bases spanning the gap. In DNA, the CDR3 is TGTGCCAGCAGGGCCCGCAGCTCGAGCACTGAAGCTTTCTTT. It yields the protein CASRARSSSTEAFF. Drawing the rest from reference TRBV5-5 and TRBJ1-1, the complete variable domain is DAGVTQSPTHLIKTRGQQVTLRCSPISGHKSVSWYQQVLGQGPQFIFQYYEKEERGRGNFPDRFSARQFPNYSSELNVNALLLGDSALYLCASRARSSSTEAFFGQGTRLTVV.

This chain links TRBV12-3 or TRBV12-4 with TRBJ2-3; 10 bases map to TRBD1. Trimming removed 3 bases from V and 1 base from J; junction bases left unmatched: 13. The CDR3 totals 19 residues. The CDR3 here is CASSLAPGQGTFGTDTQYF. CDR3 DNA sequence: TGTGCCAGCAGTTTGGCACCGGGACAGGGGACATTTGGCACAGATACGCAGTATTTT.

The V gene is TRBV5-6, the J gene TRBJ2-2, with D perhaps TRBD1 (5 bases). V was cut by 4 bases and J by 1 base, with 20 bases left in between. The CDR3 extends over 18 amino acids. Germline CDR1 and CDR2: SGHDT and YYEEEE. The CDR3 DNA reads as TGTGCCAGCAGCCCCACCCCGACAGTTGGGGAGAACACCGGGGAGCTGTTTTTT. Translation gives CASSPTPTVGENTGELFF.

This clonotype was seen more than once but under ten times. The chain carries TRBV5-1 and TRBJ1-2; D remains ambiguous. V lost 0 bases and J lost 7, with 13 bases in between. This CDR3 region has 14 residues. Germline CDR1 is SGHRS and CDR2 is YFSETQ. The CDR3 region has the DNA TGCGCCAGCAGCTTGGGGGGTGTGATTTCTGGCTACACCTTC. Translating it yields CASSLGGVISGYTF.

The rearrangement uses TRBV29-1 and TRBJ2-1; D is undetermined. The DNA end is a closer match to TRBJ2-7, so the J assignment may be wrong. The CDR3 is made up of 12 amino acids. CDR1 is SQVTM and CDR2 is ANQGSEA in the germline V gene. CDR3 DNA sequence: TGCAGCGTTGGCGTCTCCTACAATGAGCAGTACTTC. Its protein product is CSVGVSYNEQYF.

Of note for this clonotype: Relative to the germline gene, one junction end is altered; a read error may explain this. This chain joins TRBV20-1 and TRBJ2-1, with 7 bases matching TRBD2. There are 16 residues in the CDR3. The V gene's germline CDR1 is DFQATT and CDR2 SNEGSKA (reference sequence). The CDR3 DNA sequence: TGCAGTGCTAGAGATAGCGGGCATAGCTCCTACAATGAGCGGTTCTTC. Its translation is CSARDSGHSSYNERFF.

This clonotype was picked up a small number of times. This CDR3 is CSARDLEGAGETQYF. In DNA form, the CDR3 reads TGCAGTGCTAGAGATCTGGAGGGGGCAGGAGAGACCCAGTACTTC. The gene calls are TRBV20-1 and TRBJ2-5; possibly TRBD1 for D (7 bases). Germline V gives CDR1 DFQATT, CDR2 SNEGSKA (reference sequence). With 0 bases removed from V and 4 bases from J, the gap between germline ends came to 15 bases. The CDR3 is 15 amino acids.

This sequence joins TRBV25-1 and TRBJ2-7, with D tentatively TRBD2 (5 bases). This CDR3 has 14 residues. The germline CDR1 and CDR2 sequences are MGHDK and SYGVNS. V was shortened by 1 base and J by 3 bases, with 10 bases between the two germline ends. CDR3 coding DNA: TGTGCCAGCAGTGAATCCGGCGGGTTCTACGAGCAGTACTTC. Protein: CASSESGGFYEQYF.

This clonotype occurred a few times. The chain couples TRBV29-1 to TRBJ2-5, with 7 bases identical to TRBD1. Germline V gene data show CDR1 as SQVTM and CDR2 as ANQGSEA. The CDR3 is 16 residues long. The trim removed 6 bases at V and 11 bases at J, leaving 24 bases unmatched. The CDR3, as DNA: TGCAGCGTCGATAAAATCCGGGACAGATACTACAATGAGCAGTACTTC. Protein sequence: CSVDKIRDRYYNEQYF. Complete variable domain (other parts from reference TRBV29-1 and TRBJ2-5): SAVISQKPSRDICQRGTSLTIQCQVDSQVTMMFWYRQQPGQSLTLIATANQGSEATYESGFVIDKFPISRPNLTFSTLTVSNMSPEDSSIYLCSVDKIRDRYYNEQYFGPGTRLLVL.

This chain uses TRBV5-1 with TRBJ2-5; 8 bases line up with TRBD2. The V gene's germline CDR1 is SGHRS and CDR2 YFSETQ. With V trimmed by 4 bases and J by 4 bases, 6 bases remained unmatched. The CDR3 is made up of 14 amino acids. CDR3 protein: CASSPSLAGETQYF. CDR3 bases: TGCGCCAGCAGCCCGAGTCTAGCGGGAGAGACCCAGTACTTC.

This sequence joins TRBV9 and TRBJ2-1; the match to TRBD2 covers 10 bases. J lost 3 bases, V lost 9 bases, and 6 bases had no gene match. Germline V gene data show CDR1 as SGDLS and CDR2 as YYNGEE. This CDR3 is built from 14 residues. CDR3 residues: CANTTSGYYNEQFF. The CDR3 DNA is TGTGCCAATACGACTAGCGGGTACTACAATGAGCAGTTCTTC.

There are a few counts of this clonotype. The chain recombines TRBV24-1 with TRBJ2-1; 7 bases fit TRBD1. The germline CDR1 and CDR2 sequences are KGHDR and SFDVKD. The CDR3 length is 13 residues. With 5 bases clipped from V and 7 bases from J, the junction kept 4 bases outside the gene matches. The CDR3 DNA reads as TGTGCCACCAGTGGAGGGGGCCGGAATGAGCAGTTCTTC. This translates into CATSGGGRNEQFF.

The CDR3 spells CSASSQSSYEQYF. CDR3 sequence (DNA): TGCAGTGCAAGCTCCCAGAGCTCCTACGAGCAGTACTTC. This chain uses TRBV20-1 with TRBJ2-7, with D unresolved. The ends were cut back, 6 bases at V and 0 bases at J, with 12 bases in the middle. Per germline, CDR1 DFQATT and CDR2 SNEGSKA (reference sequence). CDR3 length equals 13 residues.

V usage is TRBV27 and J usage is TRBJ1-4, with D perhaps TRBD1 (5 bases). Per the germline V gene, CDR1 is MNHEY and CDR2 is SMNVEV (reference sequence). This CDR3 is 17 amino acids long. V shed 3 bases and J shed 4 bases, with 18 bases lying between them. This CDR3 reads CASSFRQGAFNNEKLFF. CDR3 DNA sequence: TGTGCCAGCAGTTTTCGGCAGGGTGCCTTTAATAATGAAAAACTGTTTTTT. Full variable domain (rest looked up from reference TRBV27 and TRBJ1-4): EAQVTQNPRYLITVTGKKLTVTCSQNMNHEYMSWYRQDPGLGLRQIYYSMNVEVTDKGDVPEGYKVSRKEKRNFPLILESPSPNQTSLYFCASSFRQGAFNNEKLFFGSGTQLSVL.

With regard to this clonotype: This may come from a read error, since a much larger clone is one base off. This sequence joins TRBV29-1 and TRBJ1-5; D gene uncertain. V dropped 4 bases and J dropped 3 bases, with 10 bases sitting between them. Germline loops: CDR1 SQVTM, CDR2 ANQGSEA. The CDR3 is made up of 13 amino acids. CDR3 sequence: CSVAQVYNQPQHF. CDR3 coding DNA: TGCAGCGTTGCCCAGGTCTACAATCAGCCCCAGCATTTT.